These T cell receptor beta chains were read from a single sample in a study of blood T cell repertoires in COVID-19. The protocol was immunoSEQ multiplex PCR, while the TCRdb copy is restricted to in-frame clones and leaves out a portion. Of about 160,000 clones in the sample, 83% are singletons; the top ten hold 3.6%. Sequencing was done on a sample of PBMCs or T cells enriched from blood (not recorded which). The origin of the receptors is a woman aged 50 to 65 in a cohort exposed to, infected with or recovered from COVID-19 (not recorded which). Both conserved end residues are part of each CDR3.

CASSLKTGNTEAFF	TRBV4-2	TRBJ1-1
CASSLKGEIAGYTF	TRBV5-1	TRBJ1-2
CASKPGHEAFF	TRBV2	TRBJ1-1
CASSQDFSGPQHF	TRBV4-1	TRBJ1-5
CASSFRTGWDEQYF	TRBV28	TRBJ2-7
CASSHNRGSNGEQFF	TRBV11-2	TRBJ2-1
CASSLSVETGIGDQPQHF	TRBV27	TRBJ1-5
CASSIRQRYGYTF	TRBV19	TRBJ1-2
CASSLRLAGVGETQYF	TRBV7-6	TRBJ2-5
CASSHKPTGDNYGYTF	TRBV18	TRBJ1-2
CASSSQKSLQGKAFF	TRBV5-4	TRBJ1-1
CASSTRDRSDYGYIF	TRBV19	TRBJ1-2
CASSLGAATDTQYF	TRBV7-7	TRBJ2-3
CASSAGILLLNTEAFF	TRBV19	TRBJ1-1
CASSLQGASAGELFF	TRBV3-1/TRBV3-2	TRBJ2-2
CASSPRGQLYNSPLHF	TRBV27	TRBJ1-6
CASSIRTGDSPLHF	TRBV4-1	TRBJ1-6
CASSLLGGLVYGYTF	TRBV4-1	TRBJ1-2
CASSLAEEGDTQYF	TRBV11-3	TRBJ2-3
CASSPWDTANYGYTF	TRBV4-3	TRBJ1-2
CASSSRDNSYNEQFF	TRBV11-3	TRBJ2-1
CASSPRGLVDNEQFF	TRBV9	TRBJ2-1
CSARLETQYF	TRBV20-1	TRBJ2-5
CASSLDREVIGYTF	TRBV5-4	TRBJ1-2
CASSAQGIVDNEQFF	TRBV7-3	TRBJ2-1
CASSSTREAANYGYTF	TRBV7-6	TRBJ1-2
CASSVGEGNTEAFF	TRBV9	TRBJ1-1
CASSALAGLPEETQYF	TRBV9	TRBJ2-5
CAMKDRILNTIYF	TRBV7-2	TRBJ1-3
CASSLGAGSGDAFF	TRBV5-6	TRBJ1-1
CASSNSGAFGEKLFF	TRBV19	TRBJ1-4
CASSSTNAGSPLHF	TRBV5-5	TRBJ1-6
CASSLSGNTEAFF	TRBV7-8	TRBJ1-1
CASSLRGINTGELFF	TRBV3-1/TRBV3-2	TRBJ2-2
CASSLGDRAETQYF	TRBV7-8	TRBJ2-5
CASSDFLSRQATNEKLFF	TRBV6-1	TRBJ1-4
CSASPASMVAFF	TRBV20-1	TRBJ1-1
CASSLTVELFF	TRBV9	TRBJ2-2
CASSEEWEEKLFF	TRBV2	TRBJ1-4
CASSAGDWAPLHF	TRBV6-5	TRBJ1-6
CASRPGGFNEKLFF	TRBV7-2	TRBJ1-4
CASSYGGINTEAFF	TRBV5-1	TRBJ1-1
CSVDRAAETQYF	TRBV29-1	TRBJ2-5
CASSRQASYNEQFF	TRBV7-3	TRBJ2-1
CASSPGVSGEQETQYF	TRBV3-1/TRBV3-2	TRBJ2-5
CATSGQTSYTSSYNEQFF	TRBV24-1	TRBJ2-1
CASSLQDSYNSPLHF	TRBV11-2	TRBJ1-6
CASSASRATNEKLFF	TRBV7-2	TRBJ1-4
CASSLGLAGVQETQYF	TRBV2	TRBJ2-5
CATSTGSQMAYTEAFF	TRBV15	TRBJ1-1
CASNTGGKSYEAFF	TRBV19	TRBJ1-1
CASSQETGAYYGYTF	TRBV4-1	TRBJ1-2